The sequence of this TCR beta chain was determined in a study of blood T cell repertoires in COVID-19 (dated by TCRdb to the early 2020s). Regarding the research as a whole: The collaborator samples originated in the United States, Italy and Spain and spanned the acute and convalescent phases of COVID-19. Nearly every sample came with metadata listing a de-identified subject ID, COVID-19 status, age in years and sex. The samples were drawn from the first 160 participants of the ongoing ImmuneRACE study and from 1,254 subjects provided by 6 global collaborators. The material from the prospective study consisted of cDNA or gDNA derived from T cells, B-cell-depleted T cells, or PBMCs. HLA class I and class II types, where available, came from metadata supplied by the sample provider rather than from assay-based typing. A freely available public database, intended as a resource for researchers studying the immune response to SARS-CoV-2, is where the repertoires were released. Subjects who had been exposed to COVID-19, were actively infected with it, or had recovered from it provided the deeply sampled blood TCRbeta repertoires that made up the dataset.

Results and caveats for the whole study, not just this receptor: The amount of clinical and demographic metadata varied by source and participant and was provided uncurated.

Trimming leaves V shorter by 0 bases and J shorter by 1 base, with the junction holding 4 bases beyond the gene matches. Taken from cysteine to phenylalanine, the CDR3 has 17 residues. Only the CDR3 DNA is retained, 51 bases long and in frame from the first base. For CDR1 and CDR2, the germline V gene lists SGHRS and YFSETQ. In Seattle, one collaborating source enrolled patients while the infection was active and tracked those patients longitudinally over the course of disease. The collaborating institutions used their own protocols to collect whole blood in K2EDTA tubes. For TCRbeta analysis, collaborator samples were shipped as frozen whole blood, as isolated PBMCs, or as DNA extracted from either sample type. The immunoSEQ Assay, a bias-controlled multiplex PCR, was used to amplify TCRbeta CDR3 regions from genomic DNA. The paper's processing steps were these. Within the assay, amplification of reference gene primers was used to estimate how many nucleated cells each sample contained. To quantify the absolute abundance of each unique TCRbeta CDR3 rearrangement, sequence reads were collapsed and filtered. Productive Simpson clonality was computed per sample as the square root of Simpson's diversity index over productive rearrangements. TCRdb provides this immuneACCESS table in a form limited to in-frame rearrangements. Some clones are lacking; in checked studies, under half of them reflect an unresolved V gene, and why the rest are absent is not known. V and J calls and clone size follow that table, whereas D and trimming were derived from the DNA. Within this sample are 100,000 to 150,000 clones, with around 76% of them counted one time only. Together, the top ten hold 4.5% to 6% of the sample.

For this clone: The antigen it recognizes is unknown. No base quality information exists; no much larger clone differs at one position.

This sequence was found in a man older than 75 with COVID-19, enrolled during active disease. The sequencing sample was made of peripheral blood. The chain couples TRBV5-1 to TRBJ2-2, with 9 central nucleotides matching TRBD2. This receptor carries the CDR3 CASSLGVSGRNTGELFF. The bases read TGCGCCAGCAGCTTGGGCGTTAGCGGGAGGAACACCGGGGAGCTGTTTTTT.